Presented here are 12 T cell receptor beta chains from one specimen sequenced in a study of blood T cell repertoires in COVID-19. Profiling relied on immunoSEQ multiplex PCR, and the TCRdb table lists in-frame clones only, not all of them. The table includes 37,000 or so clones, about 87% detected once. The sequenced sample was peripheral blood. The receptors originated from a man between 65 and 85 years old with acute or convalescent COVID-19.

The J gene is TRBJ2-3, the V gene TRBV28; TRBD2 aligns across 9 bases. Germline-derived CDR1 and CDR2 are MDHEN and SYDVKM. Trimming removed 5 bases from V and 4 bases from J; junction bases left unmatched: 4. CDR3 length: 14 amino acids. The DNA of the CDR3 is TGTGCCAGCAGTACCGGGACTAGCCCAGATACGCAGTATTTT. It encodes CASSTGTSPDTQYF.

This sequence joins TRBV2 and TRBJ1-5; 8 nucleotides line up with TRBD1. The CDR3 has 16 amino acids. Per germline, CDR1 SNHLY and CDR2 FYNNEI. Trimming at V came to 5 bases and at J to 2 bases, leaving 8 bases not matched to a gene. The CDR3 here is CASSFTTGVGNQPQHF. The CDR3 nucleotides read TGTGCCAGCAGTTTTACGACAGGGGTTGGCAATCAGCCCCAGCATTTT.

This sequence joins TRBV7-9 and TRBJ1-1; 8 nucleotides align to TRBD1. The germline V gene has CDR1 SEHNR and CDR2 FQNEAQ (reference sequence). J gave up 0 bases and V 5 bases, and 5 bases lay outside the gene matches. The CDR3 loop spans 15 amino acids. CDR3 nucleotide sequence: TGTGCCAGCAGCACGGACAGGGCGATGAACACTGAAGCTTTCTTT. Residues: CASSTDRAMNTEAFF.

This rearrangement joins TRBV28 to TRBJ1-2; 7 bases map to TRBD1. The CDR3 spans 13 residues. In germline, CDR1 is MDHEN, CDR2 SYDVKM. The junction had 2 bases not matched to a gene; V was cut back by 4 bases and J by 3 bases. CDR3 residues: CASSSGTDYGYTF. CDR3 in DNA: TGTGCCAGCAGTTCGGGGACAGACTATGGCTACACCTTC.

Points on this clone: At one of its ends the junction is not consistent with the germline gene, which may arise from a read error. The genes are TRBV7-9 and TRBJ2-1; D may correspond to TRBD1 or TRBD2 (6 bases each). In germline, CDR1 is SEHNR, CDR2 FQNEAQ (reference sequence). CDR3 length equals 17 residues. The CDR3 sequence: CASTLGGLMSSYNEQFF. For the CDR3, the DNA is TGTGCCAGCACCTTAGGGGGACTTATGAGCTCCTACAATGAGCAGTTCTTC.

The rearrangement uses TRBV15 and TRBJ2-3, with TRBD2 matching 11 bases. Looked up from germline, CDR1 is LNHNV and CDR2 is YYDKDF (reference sequence). This CDR3 has 15 amino acids. V lost 4 bases and J lost 2; bases outside the gene matches: 2. The CDR3 nucleotides are TGTGCCACCAGCAAGGGACTAGCGGCCACAGATACGCAGTATTTT. Its protein is CATSKGLAATDTQYF.

This chain uses TRBV18 with TRBJ1-2; 8 nucleotides agree with TRBD1. V shed 6 bases, J shed 8 bases, and the junction held 11 bases outside the gene matches. The germline V gene has CDR1 KGHSH and CDR2 LQKENI. CDR3 length: 14 residues. CDR3 sequence reads: CASSLSGQGEGYTF. The CDR3 coding sequence is TGTGCCAGCTCCCTATCAGGACAGGGCGAAGGCTACACCTTC.

This chain links TRBV5-6 with TRBJ2-1; tentatively, D is TRBD2 (6 bases). Trimming cost V 0 bases and J 5 bases, with 18 bases left between them. The germline gives CDR1 SGHDT, CDR2 YYEEEE. The CDR3 has 17 residues. Written as DNA, the CDR3 is TGTGCCAGCAGCTTGGGCGGGGTCCTAGAACCCCACAATGAGCAGTTCTTC. This translates into CASSLGGVLEPHNEQFF.

The chain combines TRBV11-2 with TRBJ1-2; possibly TRBD1 for D (6 bases). This CDR3 comprises 13 residues. The germline V and J ends were trimmed by 1 base and 6 bases, with 9 bases remaining between them. Germline loops: CDR1 SGHAT, CDR2 FQNNGV. The CDR3, as DNA: TGTGCCAGCAGCTTAGCCGGGACACATGGCTACACCTTC. Residues: CASSLAGTHGYTF.

The chain is built from TRBV13 and TRBJ1-2; 10 nucleotides agree with TRBD1. This CDR3 has 16 amino acids. Losses at the gene ends were 5 bases for V and 2 bases for J; bases not matched to a gene: 8. Looked up from germline, CDR1 is PRHDT and CDR2 is FYEKMQ (reference sequence). The CDR3 DNA sequence: TGTGCCAGCAGCCCGCAGCCGGGACAGGGGAACTATGGCTACACCTTC. It translates to CASSPQPGQGNYGYTF.

The genes are TRBV6-5 and TRBJ2-4; 8 bases line up with TRBD1. V was clipped by 5 bases and J by 6 bases; unmatched bases: 9. Germline CDR1 MNHEY, CDR2 SVGAGI. The CDR3 length is 15 residues. CDR3 residues: CASSTTGGRGNIQYF. Written as DNA, the CDR3 is TGTGCCAGCAGTACTACAGGGGGTAGAGGAAACATTCAGTACTTC.

The sample holds one count of this clone. This chain uses TRBV7-2 with TRBJ1-6; D may be TRBD1 (5 bases). Germline CDR1 reads SGHTA; CDR2 reads FQGNSA. The CDR3 has 16 residues. V lost 5 bases to trimming and J lost 0 bases, with 11 bases between them. The CDR3 DNA is TGTGCCAGCAGCCAAGACAGCAGCTCCTATAATTCACCCCTCCACTTT. This gives the protein CASSQDSSSYNSPLHF. Together with reference TRBV7-2 and TRBJ1-6, the CDR3 gives the full variable domain: GAGVSQSPSNKVTEKGKDVELRCDPISGHTALYWYRQSLGQGLEFLIYFQGNSAPDKSGLPSDRFSAERTGGSVSTLTIQRTQQEDSAVYLCASSQDSSSYNSPLHFGNGTRLTVT.